This paragraph reports one T cell receptor (beta chain). TCRdb's table, derived via immunoSEQ multiplex PCR, lists solely in-frame clones and lacks some. The sample lists more than 400,000 clones; about nine tenths were seen once. This sample stems from a study of blood T cell repertoires in COVID-19. The CDR3 consists of 14 residues. The germline CDR1 and CDR2 sequences are SGHRS and YFSETQ. V lost 5 bases and J lost 0, with 8 bases in between. This TCR derives from a man between 18 and 35 years old who had recovered from COVID-19. The sequenced sample consisted of PBMCs or T cells enriched from blood (not recorded which). The J gene is TRBJ1-4, the V gene TRBV5-1; unclear D gene. CDR3 amino acids: CASRRVATNEKLFF. The DNA of the CDR3 is TGCGCCAGCAGGCGTGTCGCAACTAATGAAAAACTGTTTTTT.